This TCR beta chain was documented in a study of blood T cell repertoires in COVID-19. Study context: Italy, Spain and the United States were the sources of the convalescent and acute COVID-19 samples. T cells, B-cell-depleted T cells, or PBMCs provided the cDNA or gDNA that served as material.

V was pared by 3 bases and J by 3 bases, with 12 bases between. Germline CDR1 is MNHEY and CDR2 is SMNVEV (reference sequence). This CDR3 comprises 14 residues. In the original processing: Estimation of nucleated cell counts relied on the amplification of reference gene primers. Only in-frame clones appear in the TCRdb table, and some are missing; sequencing was by immunoSEQ multiplex PCR. V, J and clone size reflect that table, while D and trimming were determined from the DNA. The sample holds approximately 170,000 clones, roughly nine tenths seen once. The table lists this clone with a count of one.

The receptor was isolated from a man aged 55 to 70 with active or convalescent COVID-19. Sequenced input: peripheral blood. This chain connects TRBV27 to TRBJ2-7; D gene ambiguous. CDR3 loop: CASSFLGIGYEQYF. In DNA, the CDR3 is TGTGCCAGCAGTTTTTTGGGCATCGGCTACGAGCAGTACTTC.